The T cell receptor beta chain under discussion was sequenced for a study of T cells after posttransplantation cyclophosphamide. Clones were read by immunoSEQ multiplex PCR, and TCRdb kept only the in-frame ones, dropping some. Observed in the sample are roughly 12,000 clones, none of them singletons. Germline V gives CDR1 LNHDA, CDR2 SQIVND (reference sequence). Trimming removed 5 bases from V and 5 bases from J; junction bases left unmatched: 4. The CDR3 loop spans 15 amino acids. Cyclophosphamide on days +3 and +4 followed busulfan-fludarabine conditioning and a marrow graft. Many counts were recorded for this clone.

This receptor was obtained from a female patient aged 40-49 years who received an allogeneic stem cell transplant from a related donor, was CMV-positive, and had acute GVHD only. Some of these T cells may belong to the graft donor. The chain employs TRBV19 and TRBJ2-5; TRBD2 agrees at 14 bases. The sequences come from PBMCs, collected after allogeneic stem cell transplant with posttransplant cyclophosphamide. CDR3 loop: CASSSGLAGVETQYF. DNA of the CDR3: TGTGCCAGTAGTTCGGGACTAGCGGGGGTTGAGACCCAGTACTTC. Using reference TRBV19 and TRBJ2-5 for the parts outside the CDR3, the full variable domain is DGGITQSPKYLFRKEGQNVTLSCEQNLNHDAMYWYRQDPGQGLRLIYYSQIVNDFQKGDIAEGYSVSREKKESFPLTVTSAQKNPTAFYLCASSSGLAGVETQYFGPGTRLLVL.